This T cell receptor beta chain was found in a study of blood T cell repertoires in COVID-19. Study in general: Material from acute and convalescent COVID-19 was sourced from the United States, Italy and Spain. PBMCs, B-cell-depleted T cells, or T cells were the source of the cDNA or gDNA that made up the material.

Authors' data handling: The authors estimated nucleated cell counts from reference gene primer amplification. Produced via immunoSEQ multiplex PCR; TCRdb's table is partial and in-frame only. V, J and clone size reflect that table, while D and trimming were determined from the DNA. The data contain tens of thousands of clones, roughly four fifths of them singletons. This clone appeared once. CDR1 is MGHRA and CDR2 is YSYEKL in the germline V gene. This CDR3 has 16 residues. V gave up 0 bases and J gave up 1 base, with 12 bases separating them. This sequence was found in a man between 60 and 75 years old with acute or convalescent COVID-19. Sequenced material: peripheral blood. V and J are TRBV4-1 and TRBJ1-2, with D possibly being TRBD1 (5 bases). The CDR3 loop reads CASSQEKGNINYGYTF. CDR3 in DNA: TGCGCCAGCAGCCAAGAGAAGGGGAACATTAACTATGGCTACACCTTC.